Sequencing of this T cell receptor beta chain was carried out in a study of OX40 agonist ivuxolimab in advanced cancers. Overall study context: Patients received intravenous ivuxolimab every 2 weeks at 0.01 to 10 mg/kg.

J was trimmed by 6 bases and V by 4 bases; bases with no gene match: 3. Germline-derived CDR1 and CDR2 are LNHNV and YYDKDF (reference sequence). This CDR3 is built from 15 residues. Baseline, cycle 4 day 1, and cycle 7 day 1 were the blood sampling points. The method was immunoSEQ multiplex PCR; TCRdb's version includes in-frame clones alone and lacks a portion of them. The sample has approximately 100,000 clones; over 85% are singletons. The specimen comprised CD4+ or CD8+ T cells sorted from blood, sampled in a trial of the OX40 agonist ivuxolimab. The rearrangement uses TRBV15 and TRBJ2-1; 13 nucleotides match TRBD2. The TCR was taken from an adult with an advanced solid tumor such as melanoma, head and neck, liver or kidney cancer. The CDR3 nucleotides read TGTGCCACCAGCATGGGGACTAGCGGGGTCAATGAGCAGTTCTTC. Translation gives CATSMGTSGVNEQFF.